This TCR beta chain was captured by sequencing in a study of patients and donors after allogeneic stem cell transplantation. V lost 2 bases, J lost 4 bases, and 14 bases lay in between. CDR3 length: 15 residues. Germline assignment: CDR1 MNHNS and CDR2 SASEGT. TCRdb used MiXCR to reprocess the RT-PCR reads, holding one entry per CDR3 protein. Among about 960,000 distinct CDR3 sequences listed, roughly 18% were seen once. The clonotype originates from a human donor who was either an allogeneic HSCT recipient or a stem cell or donor lymphocyte infusion donor (not recorded which). It is not recorded whose cells these are; they may come from a transplant donor. The specimen sequenced was blood, either unsorted or a sorted T cell fraction (not recorded which). The chain couples TRBV6-1 to TRBJ2-5; D may match TRBD1 or TRBD2 (5 bases each). The CDR3, as DNA: TGTGCCAGCAGTGAACTGGGACGACTCGGAGAGACCCAGTACTTC. It is translated as CASSELGRLGETQYF.